These T cell receptor beta chains were read from a single sample in a study of Tregs in tolerant kidney transplant recipients. Data came from immunoSEQ multiplex PCR; TCRdb stores just in-frame clones and leaves some out. Of about 69,000 clones listed, 70% to 90% are singletons. This specimen consisted of CD4+ T cells from blood, obtained before the transplant. Receptors were obtained from a human donor who received a combined kidney and bone marrow transplant. The CDR3 runs from the conserved cysteine through the conserved F or W. The D gene is left open where the match is weak. Not all rows give a size; the values are once, few, many and, for expanded clones, a class.

d_call clone_size j_call v_call cdr3_nt cdr3_aa
TRBD1 . TRBJ2-7 TRBV7-9 TGTGCCAGCAGCTTCGGACAGGCCTCCTACGAGCAGTACTTC CASSFGQASYEQYF
TRBD1 . TRBJ1-2 TRBV6-5 TGTGCCATCAAGGACAGGGCGGATGGCTACACCTTC CAIKDRADGYTF
TRBD1 . TRBJ2-1 TRBV7-6 TGTGCCAGCAGCTTAGGGGGACAGGGTAGTAATGAGCAGTTCTTC CASSLGGQGSNEQFF
TRBD1 . TRBJ1-4 TRBV15 TGTGCCACCAGCAGAGATAGGACAGGGGTTAAAAAAGAAAAACTGTTTTTT CATSRDRTGVKKEKLFF
. . TRBJ1-4 TRBV30 TGTGCCTGGAGTCCGCTGGGAGAATATGAAAAACTGTTTTTT CAWSPLGEYEKLFF
TRBD2 . TRBJ2-3 TRBV27 TGTGCCAGCAGTTTATCGACTAGCGGTAACGGATACACAGATACGCAGTATTTT CASSLSTSGNGYTDTQYF
. . TRBJ1-5 TRBV27 TGTGCCAGCAGTTTAGGGAACAGGGAGGGGCAGCCCCAGCATTTT CASSLGNREGQPQHF
. . TRBJ2-7 TRBV28 TGTGCCAGCAGTTTAGGATCCCAGGTTAACGAGCAGTACTTC CASSLGSQVNEQYF
. . TRBJ1-1 TRBV4-1 TGCGCCAGCAGCCAAGGGCCTTTGCGCCGGGGACAAAGGAACACTGAAGCTTTCTTT CASSQGPLRRGQRNTEAFF
TRBD2 . TRBJ2-1 TRBV5-1 TGCGCCAGCAGCTTGCGGCGGGAGGCTTACAATGAGCAGTTCTTC CASSLRREAYNEQFF
TRBD2 . TRBJ2-5 TRBV6-5 TGTGCCAGCAGTTACTCGGGGTTAGCGGGATTTGAGACCCAGTACTTC CASSYSGLAGFETQYF
. . TRBJ2-3 TRBV7-8 TGTGCCAGCAGCTTACACTACACAGATACGCAGTATTTT CASSLHYTDTQYF
. . TRBJ2-3 TRBV2 TGTGCCAGCAGACAACTAGAAACAGATACGCAGTATTTT CASRQLETDTQYF
. . TRBJ1-1 TRBV7-9 TGTGCCAGCAGCTTTTCGGGGAGGAACACTGAAGCTTTCTTT CASSFSGRNTEAFF
. . TRBJ2-5 TRBV11-3 TGTGCCAGCAGCTTAGGAGGGCTTGGAGAGACCCAGTACTTC CASSLGGLGETQYF
TRBD2 once TRBJ2-7 TRBV7-9 TGTGCCAGCAGGAAAGGGCTAGCGGGAATCTACGAGCAGTACTTC CASRKGLAGIYEQYF
TRBD1 . TRBJ1-2 TRBV28 TGTGCCAGCAGTTTATCGCAGGGGGCGGAGGGGGATCACTATGGCTACACCTTC CASSLSQGAEGDHYGYTF
. . TRBJ2-2 TRBV6-5 TGTGCCAGCAATTGGGACTCCAACACCGGGGAGCTGTTTTTT CASNWDSNTGELFF
. . TRBJ2-2 TRBV7-2 TGTGCCAGCAGCACCCGACTGGGCACCGGGGAGCTGTTTTTT CASSTRLGTGELFF